Given below is one T cell receptor beta chain in context. Antigen: not known. The memory fraction was CD4+CD45RO+CD25- cells. Semi-nested PCR with Nested Universal Primer A followed constant-region reverse priming of full-length variable regions. A single record per CDR3 protein comes from TCRdb applying MiXCR to the 5' RACE reads. The table records 6,800 or so distinct CDR3 sequences, about 60% of them present only once. After removal of 4 bases from V and 7 bases from J, the junction contained 3 bases not matched to a gene. This CDR3 contains 13 residues. Study findings and constraints: Greatest tumor Treg TCR overlap was with tumor naive CD4+ cells.

The chain uses TRBV12-3 or TRBV12-4 and TRBJ1-5, with 8 bases matching TRBD1. This sequence originates from a female donor with breast cancer. The sequencing sample was made of tumor-infiltrating memory CD4+ T cells sorted from the breast tumor. This sample's subset: memory CD4+ T cells, CD4+CD45RO+CD25-. CDR3 nucleotide sequence: TGTGCCAGCAGTTCGGGACAGGAACAGCCCCAGCATTTT. Protein product: CASSSGQEQPQHF.